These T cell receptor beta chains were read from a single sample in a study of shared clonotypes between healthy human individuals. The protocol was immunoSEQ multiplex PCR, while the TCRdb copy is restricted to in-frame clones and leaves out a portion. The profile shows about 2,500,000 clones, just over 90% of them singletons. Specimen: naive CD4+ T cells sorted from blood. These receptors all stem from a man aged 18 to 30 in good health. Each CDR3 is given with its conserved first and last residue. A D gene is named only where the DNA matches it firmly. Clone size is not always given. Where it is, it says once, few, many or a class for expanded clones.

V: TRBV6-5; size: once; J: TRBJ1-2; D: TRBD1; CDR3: CASSRTGDKGYTF; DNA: TGTGCCAGCAGTCGTACAGGGGACAAAGGCTACACCTTC
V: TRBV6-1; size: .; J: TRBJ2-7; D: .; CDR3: CASSDRAWPYEQYF; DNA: TGTGCCAGCAGTGACAGGGCCTGGCCCTACGAGCAGTACTTC
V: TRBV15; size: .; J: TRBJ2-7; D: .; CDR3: CATSRALTGYEQYF; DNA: TGTGCCACCAGCAGAGCCCTCACAGGCTACGAGCAGTACTTC
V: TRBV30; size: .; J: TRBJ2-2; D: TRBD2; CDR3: CAWRPGTSGTKNTGELFF; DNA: TGTGCCTGGCGTCCCGGGACTAGCGGGACCAAGAACACCGGGGAGCTGTTTTTT
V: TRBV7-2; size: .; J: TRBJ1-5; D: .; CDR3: CASSLVPGPGQPQHF; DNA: TGTGCCAGCAGCTTAGTCCCGGGGCCGGGGCAGCCCCAGCATTTT
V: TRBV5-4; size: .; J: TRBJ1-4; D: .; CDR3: CASSSAPSRVDEKLFF; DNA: TGTGCCAGCAGCTCCGCCCCGAGCAGGGTGGATGAAAAACTGTTTTTT
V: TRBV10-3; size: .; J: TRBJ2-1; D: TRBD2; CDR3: CAISGTSGINEQFF; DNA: TGTGCCATCAGTGGGACTAGCGGGATAAATGAGCAGTTCTTC
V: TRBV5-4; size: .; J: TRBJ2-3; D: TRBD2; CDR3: CASSLDPRGGLGTQYF; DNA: TGTGCCAGCAGCTTGGACCCGCGGGGGGGCCTAGGTACGCAGTATTTT
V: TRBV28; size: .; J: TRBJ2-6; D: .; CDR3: CASSLGGPGANVLTF; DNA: TGTGCCAGCAGTTTAGGTGGGCCCGGGGCCAACGTCCTGACTTTC
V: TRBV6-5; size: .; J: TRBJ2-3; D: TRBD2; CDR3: CASSYRVAGEEDTQYF; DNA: TGTGCCAGCAGTTACAGGGTAGCGGGAGAGGAGGATACGCAGTATTTT
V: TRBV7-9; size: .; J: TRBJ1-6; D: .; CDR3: CATQPGQGRNSPLHF; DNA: TGTGCCACCCAGCCGGGGCAGGGTAGAAATTCACCCCTCCACTTT
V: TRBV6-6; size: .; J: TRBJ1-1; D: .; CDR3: CASSPGFGTEAFF; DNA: TGTGCCAGCAGCCCAGGGTTTGGGACTGAAGCTTTCTTT
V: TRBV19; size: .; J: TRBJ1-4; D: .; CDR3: CASSEPRGRDEKLFF; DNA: TGTGCCAGTAGTGAGCCCAGGGGAAGGGATGAAAAACTGTTTTTT
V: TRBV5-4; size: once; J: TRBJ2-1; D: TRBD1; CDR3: CASSSPRDRDNEQFF; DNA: TGTGCCAGCAGCTCACCCCGGGACAGGGACAATGAGCAGTTCTTC
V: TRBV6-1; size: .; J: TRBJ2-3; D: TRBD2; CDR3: CASLLGLAGLDTQYF; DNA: TGTGCCAGCTTATTGGGACTAGCGGGACTGGATACGCAGTATTTT
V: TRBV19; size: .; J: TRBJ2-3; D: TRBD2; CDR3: CASSIFAGGGQGQYF; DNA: TGTGCCAGTAGTATTTTCGCGGGAGGGGGTCAGGGGCAGTATTTT
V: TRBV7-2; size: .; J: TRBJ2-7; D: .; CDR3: CASSLPQGFEQYF; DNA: TGTGCCAGCAGCTTACCCCAGGGTTTCGAGCAGTACTTC
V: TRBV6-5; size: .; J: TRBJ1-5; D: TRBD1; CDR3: CASSPGGTSNQPQHF; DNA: TGTGCCAGCAGTCCAGGGGGCACGAGCAATCAGCCCCAGCATTTT
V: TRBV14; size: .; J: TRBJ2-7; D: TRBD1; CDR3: CASRGQGLVYEQYF; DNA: TGTGCCAGCAGGGGACAGGGGTTGGTCTACGAGCAGTACTTC
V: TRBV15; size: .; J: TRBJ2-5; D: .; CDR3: CATSRGGGGGETQYF; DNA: TGTGCCACCAGCAGGGGAGGGGGGGGCGGAGAGACCCAGTACTTC
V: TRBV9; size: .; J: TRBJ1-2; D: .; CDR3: CASSVGQPSLYGYTF; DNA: TGTGCCAGCAGCGTAGGACAGCCATCCCTTTATGGCTACACCTTC
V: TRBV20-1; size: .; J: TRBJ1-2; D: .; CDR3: CLTRVNYGYTF; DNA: TGTTTAACGAGGGTTAACTATGGCTACACCTTC
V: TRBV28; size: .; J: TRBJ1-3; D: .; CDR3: CASTLIGGGGNTIYF; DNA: TGTGCCAGCACCCTGATCGGGGGCGGTGGAAACACCATATATTTT
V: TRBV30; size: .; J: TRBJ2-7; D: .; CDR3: CAWSLRGYEQYF; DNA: TGTGCCTGGAGTCTGAGGGGGTACGAGCAGTACTTC
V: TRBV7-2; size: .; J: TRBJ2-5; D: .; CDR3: CASSLGPGLETQYF; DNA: TGTGCCAGCAGCTTAGGTCCCGGCCTGGAGACCCAGTACTTC
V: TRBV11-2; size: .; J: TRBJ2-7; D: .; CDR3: CASSYYQEFYEQYF; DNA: TGTGCCAGCAGTTACTACCAGGAATTCTACGAGCAGTACTTC
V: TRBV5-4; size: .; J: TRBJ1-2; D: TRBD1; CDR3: CASSPGTGGGSYGYTF; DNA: TGTGCCAGCAGCCCAGGGACAGGGGGCGGTAGCTATGGCTACACCTTC
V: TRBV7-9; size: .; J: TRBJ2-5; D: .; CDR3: CASSSWETQYF; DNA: TGTGCCAGCAGCTCGTGGGAGACCCAGTACTTC
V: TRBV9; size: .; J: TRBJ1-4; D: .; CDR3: CASSAHAGSNEKLFF; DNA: TGTGCCAGCAGCGCCCACGCGGGTTCTAATGAAAAACTGTTTTTT
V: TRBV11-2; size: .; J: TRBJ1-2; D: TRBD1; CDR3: CASSSIQGAWGYTF; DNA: TGTGCCAGCAGCTCCATACAGGGGGCTTGGGGCTACACCTTC
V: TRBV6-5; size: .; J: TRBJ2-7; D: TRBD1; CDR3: CASRLGQGSHEQYF; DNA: TGTGCCAGCAGACTGGGACAGGGTAGCCACGAGCAGTACTTC